This T cell receptor (beta chain) emerged from a study of OX40 agonist ivuxolimab in advanced cancers. The study, taken as a whole, reports: The study did not work out the antigen specificity of the expanded peripheral T cells. Partial responders receiving 0.1-3.0 mg/kg showed among the lowest clonal expansion.

The timepoints at which blood was sampled were baseline, cycle 4 day 1, and cycle 7 day 1. Germline-derived CDR1 and CDR2 are ENHRY and SYGVKD. CDR3 length: 16 amino acids. About this clone: Antigen specificity is unknown. Germline is not matched at one junction end, which may reflect a read error.

Assay used: immunoSEQ multiplex PCR; TCRdb lists only in-frame clones, some missing. The table includes 58,000 or so clones, approximately 80% detected once. V gene TRBV10-3 combines with J gene TRBJ1-5; 12 bases fit TRBD1. The source of this sequence is an adult with an advanced solid tumor such as melanoma, head and neck, liver or kidney cancer. Sample: CD4+ or CD8+ T cells sorted from blood, taken in a trial of the OX40 agonist ivuxolimab. DNA for the CDR3: TGTGCCATCAGTGAATCCGGGACAGGGGGCAACCAGCCCCAGCATTTT. Amino acids: CAISESGTGGNQPQHF.